The T cell receptor (beta chain) described here comes from a study of OX40 agonist ivuxolimab in advanced cancers. General study points: More expanded clones were seen, on average, in CD8+ T cells than in CD4+.

This clone was seen just once. Antigen: not known. Profiling relied on immunoSEQ multiplex PCR, and the TCRdb table lists in-frame clones only, not all of them. This sample has 45,000 to 50,000 clones, with more than 80% found just once. CDR3 size: 15 residues. The germline CDR1 and CDR2 sequences are SGHNT and YENEEA. Trimming pared 0 bases from V and 1 base from J, leaving 10 bases between. The clonotype comes from an adult with an advanced solid tumor such as melanoma, head and neck, liver or kidney cancer. Material: CD4+ or CD8+ T cells sorted from blood, obtained in a trial of the OX40 agonist ivuxolimab. The chain combines TRBV11-3 with TRBJ2-7; D remains unclear. This CDR3 reads CASSLDGNPSYEQYF. The CDR3 nucleotides read TGTGCCAGCAGCTTAGATGGCAACCCATCCTACGAGCAGTACTTC.